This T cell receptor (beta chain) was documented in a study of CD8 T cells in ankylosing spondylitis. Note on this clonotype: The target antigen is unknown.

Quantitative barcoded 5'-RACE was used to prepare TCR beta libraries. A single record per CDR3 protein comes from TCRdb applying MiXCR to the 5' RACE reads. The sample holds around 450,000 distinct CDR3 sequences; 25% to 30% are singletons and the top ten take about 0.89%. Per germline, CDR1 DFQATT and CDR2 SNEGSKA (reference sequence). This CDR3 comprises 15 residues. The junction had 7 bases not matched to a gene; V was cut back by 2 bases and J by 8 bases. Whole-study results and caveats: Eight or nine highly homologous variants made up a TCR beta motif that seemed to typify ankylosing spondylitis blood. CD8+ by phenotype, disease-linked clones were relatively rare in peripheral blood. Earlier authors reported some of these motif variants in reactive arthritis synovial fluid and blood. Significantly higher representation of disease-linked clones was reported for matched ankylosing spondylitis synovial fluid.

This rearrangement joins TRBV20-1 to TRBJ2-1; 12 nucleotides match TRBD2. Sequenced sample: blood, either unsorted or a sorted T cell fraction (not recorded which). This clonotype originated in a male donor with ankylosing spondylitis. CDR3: CSARRLAGVGHEQFF. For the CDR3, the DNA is TGCAGTGCTAGACGACTAGCGGGAGTGGGCCATGAGCAGTTCTTC.